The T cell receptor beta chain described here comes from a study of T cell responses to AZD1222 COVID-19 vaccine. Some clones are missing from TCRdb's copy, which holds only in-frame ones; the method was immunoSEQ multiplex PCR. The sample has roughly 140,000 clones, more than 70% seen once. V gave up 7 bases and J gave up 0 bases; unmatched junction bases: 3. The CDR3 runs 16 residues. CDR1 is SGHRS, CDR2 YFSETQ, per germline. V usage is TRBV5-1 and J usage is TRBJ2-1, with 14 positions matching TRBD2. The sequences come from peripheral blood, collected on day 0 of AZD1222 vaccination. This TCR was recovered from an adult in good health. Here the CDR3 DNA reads TGCGCCAGCGCCGGACTAGCGGGGGGCTCCTACAATGAGCAGTTCTTC. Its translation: CASAGLAGGSYNEQFF.